This entry lists 30 T cell receptor beta chains sequenced from one sample in a study of blood T cell repertoires in COVID-19 (TCRdb year 2020). Library generation was performed with the immunoSEQ multiplex PCR assay. Sourced from immuneACCESS, this table was stored by TCRdb with only in-frame sequences that have V and J called. A share of the clones is absent; for the studies checked, an unresolved V gene accounts for under half, and the remainder has no known explanation. Present in this sample are around 50,000 clones, 86% of which were seen just once. Roughly 15% of the sample lies in the top ten. The sample was peripheral blood. The receptors shown here come from a man aged 60-69 years with active or convalescent COVID-19.

The chain has TRBV9 and TRBJ2-5, with no clear D. CDR1 is SGDLS and CDR2 is YYNGEE in the germline V gene. V lost 0 bases and J 2 bases, leaving 8 bases between the germline ends. The CDR3 runs 14 residues. CDR3 DNA sequence: TGTGCCAGCAGCGTAGGGAGTGATCAAGAGACCCAGTACTTC. Translation: CASSVGSDQETQYF.

This clone showed up just a few times. The chain carries TRBV28 and TRBJ1-1; D gene unclear. Germline CDR1 and CDR2: MDHEN and SYDVKM. V gave up 3 bases and J gave up 11 bases, with 13 bases separating them. The CDR3 has 12 amino acids. CDR3 coding DNA: TGTGCCAGCAGTTTGGGGAGTAGGGCGGCTTTCTTT. Residues: CASSLGSRAAFF.

This clone has a handful of counts. The V and J genes are TRBV4-2 and TRBJ2-5; 7 nucleotides align to TRBD2. V was pared by 2 bases and J by 4 bases, with 10 bases of the junction left unmatched. The CDR3 runs to 16 residues. CDR1 is LGHNA and CDR2 is YNFKEQ in the germline V gene. This CDR3 reads CASSQLSGEDGETQYF. The CDR3 region has the DNA TGTGCCAGCAGCCAATTAAGCGGGGAGGATGGAGAGACCCAGTACTTC.

The chain couples TRBV28 to TRBJ1-2, with D possibly TRBD1 on 6 matching bases. There are 15 residues in the CDR3. The V and J ends lost 4 bases and 7 bases respectively, with 19 bases between them. Germline CDR1 MDHEN, CDR2 SYDVKM. The CDR3, as DNA: TGTGCCAGCAGTTCTACGGGGGGCGCGAGGAGTGGCTACACCTTC. It yields the protein CASSSTGGARSGYTF.

CDR3 bases: TGTGCCAGCAGCCAAGATGGTCGGGAGCTCAAGACCTACGAGCAGTACTTC. Its translation: CASSQDGRELKTYEQYF. V is TRBV4-2 and J is TRBJ2-7; TRBD2 is a possible D gene (6 bases). Between the trimmed V and J ends, which lost 0 bases and 2 bases, there was a span of 17 bases. Looked up from germline, CDR1 is LGHNA and CDR2 is YNFKEQ. This CDR3 contains 17 residues.

V gene TRBV18 combines with J gene TRBJ2-3; perhaps TRBD1 as D (7 bases). The CDR3 sequence is 14 residues long. Trimming removed 2 bases from V and 3 bases from J, with 9 bases in between. In germline, CDR1 is KGHSH, CDR2 LQKENI. Here the CDR3 DNA reads TGTGCCAGCTCACCAGCAGGGGGGACAGATACGCAGTATTTT. This encodes CASSPAGGTDTQYF.

The rearrangement joins TRBV7-8 to TRBJ2-3, with TRBD2 identical over 9 bases. Unmatched junction bases numbered 6, after V lost 0 bases and J lost 2 bases. Germline-derived CDR1 and CDR2 are SGHVS and FQNEAQ. This CDR3 region has 17 residues. The CDR3 coding sequence is TGTGCCAGCAGCTTAGCGGTACAGCGGGGGGCCACAGATACGCAGTATTTT. This translates into CASSLAVQRGATDTQYF.

V usage is TRBV10-1 and J usage is TRBJ2-3; 8 bases agree with TRBD2. The CDR3 totals 12 residues. Germline loops: CDR1 WNHNN, CDR2 SYGVQD (reference sequence). V lost 6 bases to trimming and J lost 10 bases; unmatched junction nucleotides: 6. The chain's CDR3 is CASSSRGAAQYF. The CDR3 DNA follows: TGCGCCAGCAGCTCGCGGGGGGCGGCGCAGTATTTT.

The chain is built from TRBV11-2 and TRBJ2-6, with D maybe TRBD1 (6 bases). Germline-derived CDR1 and CDR2 are SGHAT and FQNNGV. This CDR3 region has 16 residues. Trimming shortened V by 5 bases and J by 3 bases, and 14 bases separated the two germline ends. The CDR3 spells CASSRRGGSGANVLTF. The DNA for the CDR3 is TGTGCCAGCAGCAGGCGAGGGGGAAGTGGGGCCAACGTCCTGACTTTC. Using reference TRBV11-2 and TRBJ2-6 for the parts outside the CDR3, the full variable domain is EAGVAQSPRYKIIEKRQSVAFWCNPISGHATLYWYQQILGQGPKLLIQFQNNGVVDDSQLPKDRFSAERLKGVDSTLKIQPAKLEDSAVYLCASSRRGGSGANVLTFGAGSRLTVL.

V gene TRBV3-1 (or the pseudogene TRBV3-2) combines with J gene TRBJ1-1, with a weak D call TRBD1 (5 bases). V lost 1 base, J lost 8 bases, and 14 bases lay in between. The CDR3 runs to 14 residues. CDR1 LGHDT and CDR2 YNNKEL come from the germline V gene (reference sequence). The CDR3 is CASSQGETGSEAFF. The CDR3 region has the DNA TGTGCCAGCAGCCAAGGAGAAACAGGATCAGAAGCTTTCTTT.

CDR3 nucleotide sequence: TGTGCCAGCAGCCTAGGACAGCCAACCACCTACGAGCAGTACTTC. Translation: CASSLGQPTTYEQYF. The chain is built from TRBV5-6 and TRBJ2-7, with D tentatively TRBD1 (6 bases). Per the germline V gene, CDR1 is SGHDT and CDR2 is YYEEEE. The CDR3 totals 15 residues. The V and J ends lost 4 bases and 2 bases respectively, with 16 bases between them. The variable domain in full, with the rest retrieved from reference TRBV5-6 and TRBJ2-7, is DAGVTQSPTHLIKTRGQQVTLRCSPKSGHDTVSWYQQALGQGPQFIFQYYEEEERQRGNFPDRFSGHQFPNYSSELNVNALLLGDSALYLCASSLGQPTTYEQYFGPGTRLTVT.

The V call is TRBV5-4, the J call TRBJ2-7; D might be TRBD2 (6 bases). The CDR3 has 16 amino acids. V lost 4 bases and J lost 1, with 18 bases in between. Germline CDR1 and CDR2: SGHNT and YYREEE (reference sequence). CDR3 sequence (DNA): TGTGCCAGCAGCCACGGGGGACGGTCCGGGTCCTACGAGCAGTACTTC. Amino acid sequence: CASSHGGRSGSYEQYF.

J is TRBJ1-6 and V is TRBV11-1, with 10 bases lining up with TRBD1. With V trimmed by 4 bases and J by 7 bases, 7 bases remained unmatched. CDR1 is SGHAT and CDR2 is FQDESV in the germline V gene (reference sequence). CDR3 size: 16 residues. CDR3 residues: CASSSQPGQGNSPLHF. The CDR3 coding sequence is TGTGCCAGCAGCTCCCAACCGGGACAGGGGAATTCACCCCTCCACTTT.

This chain uses TRBV19 with TRBJ1-5; TRBD1 matches at 7 bases. Germline V gives CDR1 LNHDA, CDR2 SQIVND (reference sequence). CDR3 length equals 13 residues. V dropped 8 bases and J dropped 6; count of bases not matched to a gene: 7. DNA of the CDR3: TGTGCCAGTCAAGACAGGGCACCTCAGCCCCAGCATTTT. This translates into CASQDRAPQPQHF.

This chain links TRBV7-9 with TRBJ1-1; D gene ambiguous. The germline V gene has CDR1 SEHNR and CDR2 FQNEAQ (reference sequence). Trimming cost V 1 base and J 2 bases, with 8 bases left between them. This CDR3 has 14 amino acids. The CDR3, as DNA: TGTGCCAGCAGCTTAGTGGTAGTAAACACTGAAGCTTTCTTT. Encoded protein: CASSLVVVNTEAFF.

CDR3 loop: CASSEYFGTNGETQYF. In DNA, the CDR3 is TGTGCCAGCAGTGAATATTTCGGGACAAACGGAGAGACCCAGTACTTC. The chain employs TRBV25-1 and TRBJ2-5; weak D call: TRBD1 (6 bases). V was pared by 0 bases and J by 4 bases, with 15 bases between. The germline V gene has CDR1 MGHDK and CDR2 SYGVNS. This CDR3 is built from 16 residues.

The V call is TRBV19, the J call TRBJ1-1; D unclear. Germline V gene lookup returns CDR1 LNHDA and CDR2 SQIVND (reference sequence). The V end was cut by 7 bases, the J end by 5 bases, with 5 bases between. The CDR3 is 10 amino acids. CDR3 bases: TGTGCCAGTATCGCGACTGAAGCTTTCTTT. Residues: CASIATEAFF.

This chain links TRBV5-6 with TRBJ2-7; D is ambiguous. The germline V and J ends were trimmed by 0 bases and 11 bases, with 12 bases remaining between them. CDR1 is SGHDT, CDR2 YYEEEE, per germline. The CDR3 length is 12 residues. CDR3 in DNA: TGTGCCAGCAGCTTGGTTGACCAACGGGAGTACTTC. Translated: CASSLVDQREYF.

The gene calls are TRBV18 and TRBJ2-3; D perhaps matches TRBD1 (5 bases). The CDR3 runs 15 residues. The germline CDR1 and CDR2 sequences are KGHSH and LQKENI. Between the trimmed V and J ends, which lost 0 bases and 3 bases, there was a span of 10 bases. In nucleotides, the CDR3 is TGTGCCAGCTCACCACCCTCCAGGGCGACAGATACGCAGTATTTT. Translation gives CASSPPSRATDTQYF. Full variable domain (missing parts from reference TRBV18 and TRBJ2-3): NAGVMQNPRHLVRRRGQEARLRCSPMKGHSHVYWYRQLPEEGLKFMVYLQKENIIDESGMPKERFSAEFPKEGPSILRIQQVVRGDSAAYFCASSPPSRATDTQYFGPGTRLTVL.

The V and J genes are TRBV10-3 and TRBJ2-7, with 7 bases aligning to TRBD1. The V gene's germline CDR1 is ENHRY and CDR2 SYGVKD. This CDR3 contains 13 residues. Losses at the gene ends were 6 bases for V and 4 bases for J; bases not matched to a gene: 6. The CDR3 region is CAISRQGNYEQYF. The CDR3 region has the DNA TGTGCCATCAGCAGACAGGGAAATTACGAGCAGTACTTC.

The CDR3 spells CATSTGGESEQYF. CDR3 DNA: TGTGCCACCTCGACAGGGGGCGAGAGCGAGCAGTACTTC. V usage is TRBV2 and J usage is TRBJ2-7; 10 bases align to TRBD1. There are 13 residues in the CDR3. The germline V gene encodes CDR1 SNHLY and CDR2 FYNNEI. V was pared by 10 bases and J by 6 bases, with 9 bases of the junction left unmatched.

This clone was observed a few times. The V call is TRBV9, the J call TRBJ1-3; D gene unclear. The germline V gene encodes CDR1 SGDLS and CDR2 YYNGEE. Trimming took off 0 bases at V and 2 bases at J, with 9 bases between the two ends. This CDR3 has 15 amino acids. This CDR3 is CASSVARGAGNTIYF. The CDR3, as DNA: TGTGCCAGCAGCGTAGCTCGGGGTGCTGGAAACACCATATATTTT.

This clone appeared a single time. The chain has TRBV15 and TRBJ2-2; 11 bases match TRBD1. Germline CDR1 reads LNHNV; CDR2 reads YYDKDF (reference sequence). The CDR3 runs to 17 residues. Trimming at V came to 0 bases and at J to 7 bases, leaving 7 bases not matched to a gene. The CDR3 sequence is CATSRESGQGAIGELFF. The CDR3 DNA follows: TGTGCCACCAGCAGAGAGTCAGGACAGGGGGCTATCGGGGAGCTGTTTTTT.

This chain joins TRBV19 and TRBJ1-3; possibly TRBD1 for D (5 bases). The CDR3 has 19 residues. Germline values: CDR1 LNHDA, CDR2 SQIVND (reference sequence). V lost 5 bases and J 0 bases, leaving 23 bases between the germline ends. CDR3 nucleotides: TGTGCCAGTAGTCCCCGCGGGATGGGGGTGAAAGGCTCTGGAAACACCATATATTTT. It codes for CASSPRGMGVKGSGNTIYF.

This clone is judged medium-sized. This chain connects TRBV5-4 to TRBJ1-2, with D tentatively TRBD1 (6 bases). Germline V gives CDR1 SGHNT, CDR2 YYREEE (reference sequence). The CDR3 sequence is 14 residues long. Deletions cut 0 bases from V and 8 bases from J, with 14 bases between. The CDR3, as DNA: TGTGCCAGCAGCTTGGATGGGGGGGCGCGAGGCTACACCTTC. Translating it yields CASSLDGGARGYTF.

This clone came up once. The CDR3, as DNA: TGTGCCAGCAGTTACGGGACAGGGCTAAGGGAGCAGTACTTC. It specifies CASSYGTGLREQYF. V and J are TRBV6-5 and TRBJ2-7, with TRBD1 matching over 9 bases. There are 14 residues in the CDR3. With V trimmed by 2 bases and J by 7 bases, 6 bases remained unmatched. Looked up from germline, CDR1 is MNHEY and CDR2 is SVGAGI.

This chain uses TRBV9 with TRBJ2-7; 7 nucleotides agree with TRBD1. Germline lookup yields CDR1 SGDLS and CDR2 YYNGEE. The V and J ends lost 4 bases and 0 bases, in that order; junction bases with no gene match: 4. The CDR3 runs to 14 residues. The DNA of the CDR3 is TGTGCCAGCAGCTTCACAGGGGACTCCTACGAGCAGTACTTC. The encoded protein is CASSFTGDSYEQYF.

J is TRBJ1-6 and V is TRBV30, with 9 bases that match TRBD1. V was clipped by 5 bases and J by 7 bases; unmatched bases: 12. CDR1 is GTSNPN and CDR2 is SVGIG in the germline V gene (reference sequence). This CDR3 spans 16 amino acids. This CDR3 reads CAWGSWGQGVNSPLHF. CDR3 nucleotides: TGTGCCTGGGGATCGTGGGGACAGGGAGTGAATTCACCCCTCCACTTT. The variable domain in full, with the rest retrieved from reference TRBV30 and TRBJ1-6, is SQTIHQWPATLVQPVGSPLSLECTVEGTSNPNLYWYRQAAGRGLQLLFYSVGIGQISSEVPQNLSASRPQDRQFILSSKKLLLSDSGFYLCAWGSWGQGVNSPLHFGNGTRLTVT.

The chain is built from TRBV18 and TRBJ2-7; 11 positions agree with TRBD1. V gave up 5 bases and J gave up 3 bases; unmatched junction bases: 3. CDR1 is KGHSH and CDR2 is LQKENI in the germline V gene. The CDR3 is made up of 14 amino acids. Written as DNA, the CDR3 is TGTGCCAGCTCAGCCGGGACAGGGGGCTACGAGCAGTACTTC. Encoded protein: CASSAGTGGYEQYF.

There are a few counts of this clone. V gene TRBV2 combines with J gene TRBJ1-2, with a weak D call TRBD1 (5 bases). CDR1 and CDR2 from the germline V gene are SNHLY and FYNNEI. CDR3 length: 12 amino acids. Trimming stripped 4 bases from V and 4 bases from J, with 7 bases between. The CDR3: CASSGQFYGYTF. The CDR3 nucleotides read TGTGCCAGCAGTGGACAGTTCTATGGCTACACCTTC. The variable domain in full, with the rest retrieved from reference TRBV2 and TRBJ1-2, is EPEVTQTPSHQVTQMGQEVILRCVPISNHLYFYWYRQILGQKVEFLVSFYNNEISEKSEIFDDQFSVERPDGSNFTLKIRSTKLEDSAMYFCASSGQFYGYTFGSGTRLTVV.